This TCR beta chain was recorded in a study of response to subunit inactivated influenza vaccine. TCRdb recomputed calls from the RT-PCR reads with MiXCR, one row per CDR3 protein. Altogether around 200,000 distinct CDR3 sequences are present, approximately 12% being singletons, with the ten largest covering 25% to 30%. The CDR3 extends over 14 amino acids. After removal of 5 bases from V and 4 bases from J, the junction contained 5 bases not matched to a gene. This clonotype was detected only a few times. Another study also made use of these data, one on T cells expressing NK-cell markers. That source notes: TCR beta libraries carry UMIs added by 5'RACE template switching. Beta-chain profiling covered CD3+CD56+NKG2C+, CD3+CD56+NKG2C- and CD3+CD56-NKG2C+ sorted subsets. Just one sequenced donor of eight was HCMV-seronegative, while seven were seropositive. About 1.0-8% of CD8+ T cells in over 5 donors belonged to dominant NKG2C+ clonotypes. Where several donors were concerned, these clonotypes also led the CD3+CD56-NKG2C+ fraction.

This TCR was sampled from a man aged 45 to 65 who received an inactivated influenza vaccine. V and J are TRBV12-3 or TRBV12-4 and TRBJ2-7; 10 bases map to TRBD1. The sample was CD8+ T cells sorted from PBMCs, taken roughly 12 days after vaccination. The CDR3 is CASSRRDRGYEQYF. The DNA for the CDR3 is TGTGCCAGCAGTCGAAGGGACAGGGGATACGAGCAGTACTTC.